These 6 T cell receptor beta chains came from one sample sequenced in a study of shared clonotypes between healthy human individuals. Profiled with immunoSEQ multiplex PCR; TCRdb holds only in-frame clones, not every one. The table lists a few hundred thousand clones, 65% to 80% of them singletons. The sample was PBMCs. Receptor source: a woman aged 40 to 50 in good health. Some clones in this sample may be carry-over from other donors' samples.

This clone was counted once. The chain uses TRBV11-2 and TRBJ2-7, with 8 positions matching TRBD2. Germline lookup yields CDR1 SGHAT and CDR2 FQNNGV. The junction had 5 bases not matched to a gene; V was cut back by 1 base and J by 3 bases. The CDR3 has 15 residues. The chain's CDR3 is CASSLGLAGLYEQYF. The CDR3 DNA follows: TGTGCCAGCAGCTTAGGGCTAGCGGGTCTCTACGAGCAGTACTTC.

This clone appeared a few times. The rearrangement joins TRBV30 to TRBJ1-5; 8 nucleotides align to TRBD1. V lost 2 bases to trimming and J lost 3 bases; unmatched junction nucleotides: 9. Germline V gene data show CDR1 as GTSNPN and CDR2 as SVGIG (reference sequence). This CDR3 is built from 16 residues. CDR3 sequence reads: CAWSRSGQAYNQPQHF. The CDR3 nucleotides read TGTGCCTGGAGTAGGTCGGGACAGGCTTACAATCAGCCCCAGCATTTT.

This clone was detected once. This chain links TRBV19 with TRBJ1-2; D is unresolved. The V end lost 3 bases, the J end lost 6 bases, and 5 bases lay between the germline ends. The CDR3 runs to 11 residues. Germline values: CDR1 LNHDA, CDR2 SQIVND (reference sequence). The CDR3 region is CASSIYHGYTF. The CDR3 nucleotides read TGTGCCAGTAGTATCTACCATGGCTACACCTTC.

The V call is TRBV18, the J call TRBJ1-5; 7 bases fit TRBD1. CDR1 and CDR2 (germline): KGHSH, LQKENI. Unmatched junction bases numbered 5, after V lost 3 bases and J lost 3 bases. The CDR3 is 15 residues long. The DNA of the CDR3 is TGTGCCAGCTCACCTAGGACAGGATCCAATCAGCCCCAGCATTTT. It is translated as CASSPRTGSNQPQHF.

Many counts were recorded for this clone. The chain is built from TRBV14 and TRBJ2-2, with no clear D. There are 15 residues in the CDR3. Germline V gives CDR1 SGHDN, CDR2 FVKESK. The germline V and J ends were trimmed by 0 bases and 5 bases, with 10 bases remaining between them. CDR3 in amino acids: CASSQEGHITGELFF. As DNA, the CDR3 is TGTGCCAGCAGCCAAGAAGGGCACATAACCGGGGAGCTGTTTTTT. The full variable domain, in which reference TRBV14 and TRBJ2-2 provide the parts outside the CDR3, is EAGVTQFPSHSVIEKGQTVTLRCDPISGHDNLYWYRRVMGKEIKFLLHFVKESKQDESGMPNNRFLAERTGGTYSTLKVQPAELEDSGVYFCASSQEGHITGELFFGEGSRLTVL.

V and J are TRBV5-4 and TRBJ1-5; TRBD1 is a possible D gene (5 bases). The V gene's germline CDR1 is SGHNT and CDR2 YYREEE (reference sequence). The V gene lost 2 bases and the J gene lost 5 bases, with 11 bases spanning the gap. This CDR3 region has 14 residues. The chain's CDR3 is CASSFRGFDQPQHF. The CDR3 DNA is TGTGCCAGCAGCTTCCGGGGCTTCGATCAGCCCCAGCATTTT.